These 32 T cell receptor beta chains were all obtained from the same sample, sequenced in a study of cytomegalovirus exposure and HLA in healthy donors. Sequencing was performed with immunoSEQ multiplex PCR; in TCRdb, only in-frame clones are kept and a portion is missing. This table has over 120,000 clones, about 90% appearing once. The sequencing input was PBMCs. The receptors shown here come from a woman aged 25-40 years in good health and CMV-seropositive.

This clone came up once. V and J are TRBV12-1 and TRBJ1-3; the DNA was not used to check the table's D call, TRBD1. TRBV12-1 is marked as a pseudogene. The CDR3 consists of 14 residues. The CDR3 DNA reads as TGTGCCAGCAGCTTCCCGGGACAGGGAAACACCATATATTTT. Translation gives CASSFPGQGNTIYF.

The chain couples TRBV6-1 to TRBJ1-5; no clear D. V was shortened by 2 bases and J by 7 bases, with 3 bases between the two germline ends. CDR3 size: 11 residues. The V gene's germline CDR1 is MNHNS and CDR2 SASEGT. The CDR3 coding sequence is TGTGCCAGCAGTGAAAGCCAGCCCCAGCATTTT. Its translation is CASSESQPQHF.

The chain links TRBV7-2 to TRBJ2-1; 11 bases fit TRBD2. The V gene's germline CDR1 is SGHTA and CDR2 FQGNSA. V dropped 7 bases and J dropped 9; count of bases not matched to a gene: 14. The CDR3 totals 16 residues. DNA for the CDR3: TGTGCCAGCACCATCGATAGCGGGGGGGCAGGGGTTGAGCAGTTCTTC. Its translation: CASTIDSGGAGVEQFF.

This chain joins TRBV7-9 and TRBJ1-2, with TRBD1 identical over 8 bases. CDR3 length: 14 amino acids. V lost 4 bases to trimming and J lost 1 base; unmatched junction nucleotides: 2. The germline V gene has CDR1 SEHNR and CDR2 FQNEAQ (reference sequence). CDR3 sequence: CASSSTGDNYGYTF. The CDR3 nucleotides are TGTGCCAGCAGCTCGACAGGGGATAACTATGGCTACACCTTC.

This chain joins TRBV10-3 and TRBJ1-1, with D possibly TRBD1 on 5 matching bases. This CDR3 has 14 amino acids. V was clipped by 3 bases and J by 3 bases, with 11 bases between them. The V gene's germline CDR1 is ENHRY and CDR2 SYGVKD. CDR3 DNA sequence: TGTGCCATCAGTGAACGGGGCGGGGACACTGAAGCTTTCTTT. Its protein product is CAISERGGDTEAFF.

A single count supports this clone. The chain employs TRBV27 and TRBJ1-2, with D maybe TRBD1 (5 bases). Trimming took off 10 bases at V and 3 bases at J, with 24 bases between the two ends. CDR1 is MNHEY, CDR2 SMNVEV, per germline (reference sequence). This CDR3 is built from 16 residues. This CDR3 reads CATRPVGGGSHYGYTF. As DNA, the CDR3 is TGTGCCACTCGCCCGGTGGGGGGGGGATCGCACTATGGCTACACCTTC.

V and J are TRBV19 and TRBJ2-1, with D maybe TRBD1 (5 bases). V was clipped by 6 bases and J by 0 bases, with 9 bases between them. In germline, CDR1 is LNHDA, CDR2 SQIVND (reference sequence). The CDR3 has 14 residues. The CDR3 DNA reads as TGTGCCAGTAGGGTAAGGGGCTCCTACAATGAGCAGTTCTTC. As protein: CASRVRGSYNEQFF.

The CDR3 protein is CASSRVSGNEKLFF. The CDR3 DNA reads TGTGCCAGCAGTAGGGTGAGCGGAAATGAAAAACTGTTTTTT. The chain couples TRBV6-5 to TRBJ1-4; D uncertain. The germline V and J ends were trimmed by 5 bases and 5 bases, with 12 bases remaining between them. The V gene's germline CDR1 is MNHEY and CDR2 SVGAGI. This CDR3 is 14 amino acids long.

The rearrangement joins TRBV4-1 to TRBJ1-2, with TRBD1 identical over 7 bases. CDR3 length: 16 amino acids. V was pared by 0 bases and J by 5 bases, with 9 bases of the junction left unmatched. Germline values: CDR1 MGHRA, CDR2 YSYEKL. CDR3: CASSQDASRGTYGYTF. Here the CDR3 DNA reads TGCGCCAGCAGCCAAGATGCGTCCAGGGGGACGTATGGCTACACCTTC.

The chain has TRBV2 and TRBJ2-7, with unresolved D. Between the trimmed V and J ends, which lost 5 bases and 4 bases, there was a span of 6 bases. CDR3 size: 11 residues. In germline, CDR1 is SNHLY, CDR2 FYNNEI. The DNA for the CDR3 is TGTGCCAGCAGTAAACAGTACGAGCAGTACTTC. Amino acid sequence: CASSKQYEQYF.

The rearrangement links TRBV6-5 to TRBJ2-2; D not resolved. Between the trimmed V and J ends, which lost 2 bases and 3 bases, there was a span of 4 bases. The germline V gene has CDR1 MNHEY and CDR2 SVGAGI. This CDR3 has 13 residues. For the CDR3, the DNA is TGTGCCAGCAGTTACGAGCACACCGGGGAGCTGTTTTTT. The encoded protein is CASSYEHTGELFF.

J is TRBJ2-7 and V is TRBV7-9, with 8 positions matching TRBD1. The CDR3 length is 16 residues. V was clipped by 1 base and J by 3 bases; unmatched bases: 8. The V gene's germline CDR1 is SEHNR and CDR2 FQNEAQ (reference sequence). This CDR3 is CASSLGTGTGYYEQYF. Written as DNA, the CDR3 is TGTGCCAGCAGCTTAGGAACCGGGACAGGTTACTACGAGCAGTACTTC.

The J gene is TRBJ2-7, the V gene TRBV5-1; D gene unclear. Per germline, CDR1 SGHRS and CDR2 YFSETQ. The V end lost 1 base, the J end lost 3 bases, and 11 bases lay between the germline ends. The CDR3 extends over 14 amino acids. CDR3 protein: CASSLPSTLYEQYF. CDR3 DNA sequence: TGCGCCAGCAGCTTGCCTAGTACCCTCTACGAGCAGTACTTC.

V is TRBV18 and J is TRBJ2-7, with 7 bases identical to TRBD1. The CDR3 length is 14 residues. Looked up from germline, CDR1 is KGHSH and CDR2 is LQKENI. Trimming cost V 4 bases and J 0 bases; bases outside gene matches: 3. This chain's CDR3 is CASSQGDSSYEQYF. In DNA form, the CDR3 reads TGTGCCAGCTCACAAGGGGACAGCTCCTACGAGCAGTACTTC.

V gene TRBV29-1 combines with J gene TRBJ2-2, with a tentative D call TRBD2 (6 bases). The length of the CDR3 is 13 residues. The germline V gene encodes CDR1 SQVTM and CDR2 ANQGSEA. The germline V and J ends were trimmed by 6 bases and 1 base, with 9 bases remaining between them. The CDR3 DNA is TGCAGCGTCCGGGGACTGAACACCGGGGAGCTGTTTTTT. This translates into CSVRGLNTGELFF.

CDR3 amino acids: CASSPPTRVRQETQYF. The CDR3, as DNA: TGTGCCAGCTCACCACCAACCAGGGTTCGGCAAGAGACCCAGTACTTC. This chain links TRBV18 with TRBJ2-5, with D possibly TRBD1 on 5 matching bases. In germline, CDR1 is KGHSH, CDR2 LQKENI. This CDR3 has 16 amino acids. Trimming pared 0 bases from V and 2 bases from J, leaving 13 bases between. The complete variable domain, with remaining parts taken from reference TRBV18 and TRBJ2-5, reads NAGVMQNPRHLVRRRGQEARLRCSPMKGHSHVYWYRQLPEEGLKFMVYLQKENIIDESGMPKERFSAEFPKEGPSILRIQQVVRGDSAAYFCASSPPTRVRQETQYFGPGTRLLVL.

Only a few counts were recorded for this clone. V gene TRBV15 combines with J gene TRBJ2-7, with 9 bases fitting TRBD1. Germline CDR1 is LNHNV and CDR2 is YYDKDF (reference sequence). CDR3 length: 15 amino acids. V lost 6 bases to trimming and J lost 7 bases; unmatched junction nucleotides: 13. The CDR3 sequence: CATSQGQGGVWEQYF. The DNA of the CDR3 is TGTGCCACCAGTCAGGGACAGGGCGGTGTGTGGGAGCAGTACTTC.

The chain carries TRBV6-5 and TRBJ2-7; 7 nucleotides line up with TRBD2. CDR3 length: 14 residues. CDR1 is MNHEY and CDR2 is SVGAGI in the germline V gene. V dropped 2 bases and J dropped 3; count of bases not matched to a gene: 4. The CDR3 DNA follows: TGTGCCAGCAGTTACGACGGGGACTACTACGAGCAGTACTTC. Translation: CASSYDGDYYEQYF.

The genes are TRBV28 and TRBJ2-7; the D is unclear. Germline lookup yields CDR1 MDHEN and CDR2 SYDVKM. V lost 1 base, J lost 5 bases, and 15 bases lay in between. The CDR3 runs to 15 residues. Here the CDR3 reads CASSLSLTNPHEQYF. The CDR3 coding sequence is TGTGCCAGCAGTTTATCCCTAACTAATCCCCACGAGCAGTACTTC. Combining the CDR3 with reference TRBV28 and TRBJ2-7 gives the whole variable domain DVKVTQSSRYLVKRTGEKVFLECVQDMDHENMFWYRQDPGLGLRLIYFSYDVKMKEKGDIPEGYSVSREKKERFSLILESASTNQTSMYLCASSLSLTNPHEQYFGPGTRLTVT.

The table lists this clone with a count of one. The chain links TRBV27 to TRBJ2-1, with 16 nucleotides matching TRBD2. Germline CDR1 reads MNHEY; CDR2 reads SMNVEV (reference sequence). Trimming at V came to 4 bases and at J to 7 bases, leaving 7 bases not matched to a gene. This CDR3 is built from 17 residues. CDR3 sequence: CASSSGTSGRGLNEQFF. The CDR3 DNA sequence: TGTGCCAGCAGTTCAGGGACTAGCGGGAGGGGGTTGAATGAGCAGTTCTTC.

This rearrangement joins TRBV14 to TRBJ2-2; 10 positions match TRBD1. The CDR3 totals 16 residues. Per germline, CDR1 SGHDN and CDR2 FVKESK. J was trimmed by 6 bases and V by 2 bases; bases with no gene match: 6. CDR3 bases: TGTGCCAGCAGCCAATTTTCCGGACAGGGGGCCGGGGAGCTGTTTTTT. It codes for CASSQFSGQGAGELFF.

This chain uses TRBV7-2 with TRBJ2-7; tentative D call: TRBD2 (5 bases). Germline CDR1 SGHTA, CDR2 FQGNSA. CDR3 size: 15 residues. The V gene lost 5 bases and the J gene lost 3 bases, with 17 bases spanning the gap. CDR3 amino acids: CASSHPSVRGYEQYF. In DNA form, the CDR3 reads TGTGCCAGCAGCCATCCGTCCGTCCGGGGCTACGAGCAGTACTTC.

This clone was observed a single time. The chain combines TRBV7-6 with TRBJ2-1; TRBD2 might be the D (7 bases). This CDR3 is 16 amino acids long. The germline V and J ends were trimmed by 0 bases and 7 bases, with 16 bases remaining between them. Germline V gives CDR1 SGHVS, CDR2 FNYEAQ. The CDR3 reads CASSLARGALGNEQFF. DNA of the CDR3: TGTGCCAGCAGCTTAGCTCGGGGGGCCTTGGGGAATGAGCAGTTCTTC.

The CDR3 is CASSLPRGRGETQYF. The CDR3, as DNA: TGTGCCAGCAGCTTACCGCGCGGCAGGGGGGAGACCCAGTACTTC. The chain employs TRBV7-9 and TRBJ2-5; 7 nucleotides agree with TRBD1. Germline CDR1 is SEHNR and CDR2 is FQNEAQ (reference sequence). This CDR3 is built from 15 residues. Losses at the gene ends were 2 bases for V and 5 bases for J; bases not matched to a gene: 8.

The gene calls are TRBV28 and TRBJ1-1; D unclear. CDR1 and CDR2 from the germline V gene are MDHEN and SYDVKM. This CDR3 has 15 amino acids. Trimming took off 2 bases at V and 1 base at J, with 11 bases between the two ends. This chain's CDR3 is CASSLKAEGNTEAFF. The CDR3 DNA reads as TGTGCCAGCAGTTTAAAGGCGGAGGGGAACACTGAAGCTTTCTTT.

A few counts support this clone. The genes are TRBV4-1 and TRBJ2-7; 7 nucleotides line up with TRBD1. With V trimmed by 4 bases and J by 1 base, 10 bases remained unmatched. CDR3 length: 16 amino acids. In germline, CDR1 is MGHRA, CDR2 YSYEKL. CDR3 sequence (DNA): TGCGCCAGCAGCCTTTTTAACCGGGACAGTTCCTACGAGCAGTACTTC. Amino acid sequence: CASSLFNRDSSYEQYF.

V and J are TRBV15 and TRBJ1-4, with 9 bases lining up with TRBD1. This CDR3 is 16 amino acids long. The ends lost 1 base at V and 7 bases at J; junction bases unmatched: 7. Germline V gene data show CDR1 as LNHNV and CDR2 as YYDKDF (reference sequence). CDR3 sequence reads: CATSRGRTGAGEKLFF. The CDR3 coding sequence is TGTGCCACCAGCAGAGGTAGGACAGGGGCCGGTGAAAAACTGTTTTTT.

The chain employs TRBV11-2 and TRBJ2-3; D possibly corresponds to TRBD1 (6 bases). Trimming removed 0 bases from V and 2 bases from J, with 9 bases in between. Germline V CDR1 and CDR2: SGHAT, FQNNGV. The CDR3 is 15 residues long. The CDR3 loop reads CASSLEAGDTDTQYF. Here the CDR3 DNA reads TGTGCCAGCAGCTTAGAGGCAGGGGACACAGATACGCAGTATTTT.

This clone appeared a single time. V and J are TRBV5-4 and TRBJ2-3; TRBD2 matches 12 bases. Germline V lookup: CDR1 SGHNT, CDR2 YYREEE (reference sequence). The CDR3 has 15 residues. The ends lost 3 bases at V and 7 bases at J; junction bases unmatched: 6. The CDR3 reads CASSSPTSGRHTQYF. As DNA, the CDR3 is TGTGCCAGCAGCTCGCCGACTAGCGGGAGACATACGCAGTATTTT.

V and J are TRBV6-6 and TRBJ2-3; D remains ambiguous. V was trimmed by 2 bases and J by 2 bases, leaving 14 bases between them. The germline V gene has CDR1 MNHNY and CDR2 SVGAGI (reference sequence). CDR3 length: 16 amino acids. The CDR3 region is CASSYPPRRPTDTQYF. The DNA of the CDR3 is TGTGCCAGCAGTTACCCGCCGCGGCGGCCCACAGATACGCAGTATTTT.

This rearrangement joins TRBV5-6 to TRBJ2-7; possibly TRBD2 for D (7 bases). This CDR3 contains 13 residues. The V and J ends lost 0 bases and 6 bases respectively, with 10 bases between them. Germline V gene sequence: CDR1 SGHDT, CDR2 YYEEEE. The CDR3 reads CASSLGGGTEQYF. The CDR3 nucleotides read TGTGCCAGCAGCTTGGGCGGGGGCACCGAGCAGTACTTC.

Here the CDR3 DNA reads TGCAGCGTTCGGGTCTCTAGCGGGGTTAGGCCGAACACCGGGGAGCTGTTTTTT. This codes for CSVRVSSGVRPNTGELFF. The chain carries TRBV29-1 and TRBJ2-2; 9 bases map to TRBD2. The ends lost 5 bases at V and 0 bases at J; junction bases unmatched: 13. Germline V gene sequence: CDR1 SQVTM, CDR2 ANQGSEA. The CDR3 length is 18 residues.